Listed below are T cell receptor beta chains from one sample, sequenced in a study of cytomegalovirus exposure and HLA in healthy donors. Sequencing was performed with immunoSEQ multiplex PCR; in TCRdb, only in-frame clones are kept and a portion is missing. The sample carries about 82,000 clones, roughly four fifths recorded once. Sequencing was performed on PBMCs. The receptors were gathered from a human donor in good health. Both conserved end residues are part of each CDR3. A D gene is named only where the DNA matches it firmly. For some rows the clone size is stated as once, few or many, or as a class when expanded; others skip it.

-,TRBD2,TRBJ2-5,TRBV4-2,CASSPRGTSGGRETQYF,TGTGCCAGCAGCCCACGGGGAACTAGCGGGGGCCGGGAGACCCAGTACTTC
-,TRBD1,TRBJ1-2,TRBV25-1,CASSSTTGSGYGYTF,TGTGCCAGCAGTAGTACGACAGGGTCGGGCTATGGCTACACCTTC
-,-,TRBJ2-7,TRBV18,CASSPPARGKYEQYF,TGTGCCAGCTCACCACCGGCTAGGGGGAAGTACGAGCAGTACTTC
-,-,TRBJ1-1,TRBV18,CASSPLETIGSSGAFF,TGTGCCAGCTCACCACTAGAAACTATTGGGTCCAGTGGGGCTTTCTTT
-,-,TRBJ1-2,TRBV5-1,CASSLADSDYGYTF,TGCGCCAGCAGCTTGGCAGATAGCGACTATGGCTACACCTTC
-,-,TRBJ2-7,TRBV20-1,CSASMTHEQYF,TGCAGTGCTAGTATGACTCACGAGCAGTACTTC
-,TRBD1,TRBJ1-2,TRBV18,CASSPPNRGNGYTF,TGTGCCAGCTCACCACCTAACAGGGGAAATGGCTACACCTTC
-,-,TRBJ1-1,TRBV7-9,CASSPGGTEAFF,TGTGCCAGCAGCCCCGGGGGGACTGAAGCTTTCTTT
-,-,TRBJ2-7,TRBV30,CAWSVTSYEQYF,TGTGCCTGGAGCGTAACAAGTTACGAGCAGTACTTC
-,-,TRBJ1-6,TRBV6-7,CASSRTLAYNSPLNF,TGTGCCAGCAGTAGGACACTGGCCTATAATTCACCCCTCAACTTT
once,-,TRBJ1-3,TRBV6-6,CASSYYQGSGNTIYF,TGTGCCAGCAGTTACTATCAGGGGTCCGGAAACACCATATATTTT
-,TRBD2,TRBJ2-5,TRBV9,CASSVDSGGAGETQYF,TGTGCCAGCAGCGTTGACAGCGGGGGGGCCGGAGAGACCCAGTACTTC
-,-,TRBJ1-6,TRBV4-3,CASSQDRGRVGSPLHF,TGCGCCAGCAGCCAAGATCGCGGCCGGGTCGGTTCACCCCTCCACTTT
-,-,TRBJ1-1,TRBV4-1,CASSQGWGVMNTEAFF,TGCGCCAGCAGCCAAGGATGGGGCGTTATGAACACTGAAGCTTTCTTT
-,TRBD2,TRBJ2-3,TRBV5-5,CASFGTSGGSAGGTKYF,TGTGCCAGCTTTGGGACTAGCGGGGGGTCTGCGGGGGGGACGAAGTATTTT
-,-,TRBJ1-2,TRBV7-9,CSSSSSDYGYTF,TGTTCCAGCAGCTCGTCGGACTATGGCTACACCTTC
-,-,TRBJ1-1,TRBV18,CASSPYEGVNTEAFF,TGTGCCAGCTCACCATATGAAGGGGTCAACACTGAAGCTTTCTTT
-,-,TRBJ1-2,TRBV29-1,CSVEATAGRNYGYTF,TGCAGCGTTGAAGCTACGGCAGGTCGTAACTATGGCTACACCTTC
-,-,TRBJ1-1,TRBV5-1,CASSSLRQSNTEAFF,TGCGCCAGCAGCTCACTCAGACAGTCAAACACTGAAGCTTTCTTT
-,-,TRBJ2-3,TRBV18,CASSPPGNTDTQYF,TGTGCCAGCTCACCACCGGGCAACACAGATACGCAGTATTTT
-,TRBD1,TRBJ1-6,TRBV25-1,CASSAGTGHNSPLNF,TGTGCCAGCAGTGCCGGGACAGGTCATAATTCACCCCTCAACTTT
-,TRBD1,TRBJ2-2,TRBV6-5,CASSRQGRTGELFF,TGTGCCAGCAGTAGACAGGGACGCACCGGGGAGCTGTTTTTT
-,TRBD2,TRBJ2-5,TRBV7-6,CASSLTWGLAGQETQYF,TGTGCCAGCAGCTTAACTTGGGGACTAGCAGGTCAAGAGACCCAGTACTTC
-,-,TRBJ1-6,TRBV7-2,CASSRSNRANSPLHF,TGTGCCAGCAGCCGGTCGAACAGGGCTAATTCACCCCTCCACTTT
once,TRBD1,TRBJ2-7,TRBV6-5,CASSYYRGQEQYF,TGTGCCAGCAGTTACTACAGGGGGCAAGAGCAGTACTTC
-,-,TRBJ1-6,TRBV9,CASSVEAPGFGHSPLHF,TGTGCCAGCAGCGTAGAGGCGCCGGGGTTTGGGCATTCACCCCTCCACTTT
-,TRBD2,TRBJ2-5,TRBV15,CATGTSGGRRETQYF,TGTGCCACCGGGACTAGCGGGGGAAGACGAGAGACCCAGTACTTC
few,-,TRBJ1-4,TRBV18,CASSPGEEKLFF,TGTGCCAGCTCACCAGGGGAGGAAAAACTGTTTTTT
-,TRBD1,TRBJ2-5,TRBV4-1,CASSQRTGTETQYF,TGCGCCAGCAGCCAACGGACAGGGACAGAGACCCAGTACTTC
-,TRBD2,TRBJ2-1,TRBV7-2,CASSFLAGGSRNNEQFF,TGTGCCAGCAGCTTCCTAGCGGGGGGTTCGCGAAACAATGAGCAGTTCTTC
-,-,TRBJ2-3,TRBV7-2,CASSLVLIRTDTQYF,TGTGCCAGCAGCTTAGTACTGATCCGCACAGATACGCAGTATTTT
-,TRBD2,TRBJ2-1,TRBV2,CASSEYPSGGEAYNEQFF,TGTGCCAGCAGTGAATATCCTTCCGGGGGGGAGGCCTACAATGAGCAGTTCTTC
once,TRBD2,TRBJ2-5,TRBV18,CASRRSSGQETQYF,TGTGCCAGCCGAAGATCTAGCGGACAAGAGACCCAGTACTTC
-,TRBD1,TRBJ1-5,TRBV6-4,CASSPRGGQPQHF,TGTGCCAGCAGTCCCCGAGGGGGCCAGCCCCAGCATTTT
-,TRBD1,TRBJ1-1,TRBV11-2,CASSWGQGGKTEAFF,TGTGCCAGCAGCTGGGGACAGGGGGGAAAGACTGAAGCTTTCTTT
once,-,TRBJ1-2,TRBV5-6,CASSLIQGSNYGYTF,TGTGCCAGCAGCCTTATACAGGGATCTAACTATGGCTACACCTTC
-,-,TRBJ1-1,TRBV10-1,CASSVTAGGVTEAFF,TGCGCCAGCAGTGTGACAGCGGGGGGAGTTACTGAAGCTTTCTTT
-,TRBD2,TRBJ2-7,TRBV6-5,CASSPGGRSSYEQYF,TGTGCCAGCAGCCCGGGAGGGAGGAGCTCCTACGAGCAGTACTTC
-,TRBD2,TRBJ2-1,TRBV14,CASSQEALGLAGGLNEQFF,TGTGCCAGCAGCCAAGAAGCCCTAGGACTAGCGGGGGGGCTCAATGAGCAGTTCTTC
-,-,TRBJ1-5,TRBV6-6,CASSSDTLRGHF,TGTGCCAGCAGTTCGGACACCCTCCGAGGGCATTTT